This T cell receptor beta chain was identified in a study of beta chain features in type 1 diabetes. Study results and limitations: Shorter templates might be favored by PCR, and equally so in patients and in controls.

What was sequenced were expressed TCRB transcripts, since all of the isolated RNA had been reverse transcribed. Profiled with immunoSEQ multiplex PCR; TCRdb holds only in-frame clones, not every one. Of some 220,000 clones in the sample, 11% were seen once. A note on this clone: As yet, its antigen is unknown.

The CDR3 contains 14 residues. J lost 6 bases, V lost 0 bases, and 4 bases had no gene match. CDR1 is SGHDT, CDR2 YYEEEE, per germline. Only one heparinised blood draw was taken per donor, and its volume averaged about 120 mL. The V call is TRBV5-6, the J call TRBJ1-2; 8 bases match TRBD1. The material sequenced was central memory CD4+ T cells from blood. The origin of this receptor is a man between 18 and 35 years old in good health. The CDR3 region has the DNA TGTGCCAGCAGCTTGGTGGGGACAGGACATGGCTACACCTTC. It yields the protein CASSLVGTGHGYTF. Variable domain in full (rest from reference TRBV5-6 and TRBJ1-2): DAGVTQSPTHLIKTRGQQVTLRCSPKSGHDTVSWYQQALGQGPQFIFQYYEEEERQRGNFPDRFSGHQFPNYSSELNVNALLLGDSALYLCASSLVGTGHGYTFGSGTRLTVV.